This T cell receptor (beta chain) was identified in a study of blood T cell repertoires in COVID-19. Study-level information: Samples came from the United States, Italy and Spain, spanning acute and convalescent COVID-19. T cells, B-cell-depleted T cells, or PBMCs supplied cDNA or gDNA.

Under the authors' procedure: For nucleated cells, counts were estimated from reference gene primer amplification. Assay used: immunoSEQ multiplex PCR; TCRdb lists only in-frame clones, some missing. V, J and clone size are taken as reported in that table, and D and trimming were inferred from the DNA itself. The sample has some 670,000 clones; 90% are singletons. The source is a woman between 18 and 29 years old with acute or convalescent COVID-19. The sequenced material came from peripheral blood.

CDR3 sequence: CATFSGDRDTGELFF. The CDR3 DNA reads TGTGCCACCTTCTCCGGGGACAGAGACACCGGGGAGCTGTTTTTT. The genes are TRBV5-6 and TRBJ2-2; 7 bases match TRBD1. The CDR3 is made up of 15 amino acids. Germline V gives CDR1 SGHDT, CDR2 YYEEEE. The J segment lost 3 bases and the V segment lost 9 bases, leaving 11 bases of the junction unmatched.